Listed here is a single T cell receptor (beta chain). This sample is drawn from a study of blood T cell repertoires in COVID-19. The overall study: COVID-19 samples collected from the United States, Italy and Spain covered acute and convalescent phases.

V lost 4 bases and J lost 1; bases outside the gene matches: 12. Germline V gives CDR1 LGHNA, CDR2 YNFKEQ. The length of the CDR3 is 18 residues. Authors' processing steps: Reference gene primers were amplified, and this amplification served to estimate nucleated cell counts. Here immunoSEQ multiplex PCR was the method, and the copy in TCRdb shows in-frame clones only, minus some. For V, J and clone size, that table is used; D and trimming come from the DNA. The profile shows 250,000 or so clones, 85% to 90% of them singletons. The V gene is TRBV4-2, the J gene TRBJ1-1, with 10 bases aligning to TRBD1. The source is a woman in her 70s with active or convalescent COVID-19. The sequenced sample was peripheral blood. CDR3: CASSLARQGAWGNTEAFF. DNA of the CDR3: TGTGCCAGCAGCCTAGCAAGACAGGGGGCCTGGGGGAACACTGAAGCTTTCTTT.